These T cell receptor beta chains were read from a single sample in a study of T-cell memory formation after mild COVID-19. One entry per CDR3 protein results from TCRdb running MiXCR on the 5' RACE reads. Of 250,000 to 300,000 distinct CDR3 sequences in the sample, 15% to 20% were seen once. The sequencing sample was made of PBMCs or a T cell subset sorted from them (not recorded which). Receptors originate from a man aged 18 to 35 who had mild COVID-19 (a few samples of this study predate the infection). Cell type and time point are not known. The CDR3 runs from the conserved cysteine through the conserved F or W. A D gene is named only where the DNA matches it firmly. The size entry is marked missing in some rows and otherwise reads once, few, many or a size class.

>NA|TRBJ2-1|NA|TRBV24-1
CATSDFAKGVYEQFF
TGTGCCACCAGTGATTTTGCGAAGGGGGTATATGAGCAGTTCTTC
>NA|TRBJ2-7|NA|TRBV19
CASRPSPRGVYEQYF
TGTGCCAGTAGACCATCACCGAGGGGTGTCTACGAGCAGTACTTC
>TRBD1|TRBJ1-1|few|TRBV20-1
CSARDWRQGVSTEAFF
TGCAGTGCTAGAGATTGGAGACAGGGGGTCTCCACTGAAGCTTTCTTT
>TRBD1|TRBJ1-5|NA|TRBV7-2
CASSPRDRAVQPQHF
TGTGCCAGCAGCCCGAGGGACAGGGCGGTCCAGCCCCAGCATTTT
>NA|TRBJ2-2|NA|TRBV2
CASLSSGLTGELFF
TGTGCCAGCTTGAGTTCAGGGCTCACCGGGGAGCTGTTTTTT
>TRBD2|TRBJ2-2|few|TRBV24-1
CATSGTSGERNTGELFF
TGTGCCACCAGTGGGACTAGCGGGGAACGGAACACCGGGGAGCTGTTTTTT
>NA|TRBJ2-1|few|TRBV10-3
CAISESLVNAQFF
TGTGCCATCAGTGAGTCGTTGGTCAACGCGCAGTTCTTC
>NA|TRBJ2-5|NA|TRBV7-9
CASSLVARGGETQYF
TGTGCCAGCAGCTTAGTGGCTCGAGGGGGAGAGACCCAGTACTTC
>NA|TRBJ2-7|NA|TRBV6-5
CASSYSRGPSYEQYF
TGTGCCAGCAGTTACAGCAGGGGCCCTTCCTACGAGCAGTACTTC
>NA|TRBJ2-6|many|TRBV6-2/TRBV6-3
CASSYGGGANVLTF
TGTGCCAGCAGTTACGGGGGTGGGGCCAACGTCCTGACTTTC
>NA|TRBJ2-5|NA|TRBV12-3/TRBV12-4
CASSPSLAPQETQYF
TGTGCCAGCAGTCCATCCCTAGCGCCACAAGAGACCCAGTACTTC
>NA|TRBJ1-2|once|TRBV7-9
CASSAHFDRYGYTF
TGTGCCAGCAGCGCCCATTTCGACCGCTATGGCTACACCTTC
>NA|TRBJ1-1|few|TRBV6-5
CASSYLAENTEAFF
TGTGCCAGCAGTTACCTGGCAGAGAACACTGAAGCTTTCTTT
>NA|TRBJ2-2|NA|TRBV15
CATRTGEGNTGELFF
TGTGCCACCAGAACAGGGGAGGGGAACACCGGGGAGCTGTTTTTT
>NA|TRBJ2-5|few|TRBV4-2
CASSQDQVSGTQYF
TGTGCCAGCAGCCAAGATCAAGTCTCGGGGACCCAGTACTTC
>NA|TRBJ1-1|NA|TRBV7-3
CASSFKGNTEAFF
TGTGCCAGCAGCTTCAAAGGGAACACTGAAGCTTTCTTT
>NA|TRBJ2-2|many|TRBV5-4
CASSLGYTGELFF
TGTGCCAGCAGCTTGGGGTACACCGGGGAGCTGTTTTTT
>TRBD2|TRBJ2-5|NA|TRBV12-3/TRBV12-4
CASSPQTSGKETQYF
TGTGCCAGCAGTCCACAAACTAGCGGGAAAGAGACCCAGTACTTC
>TRBD1|TRBJ2-7|few|TRBV6-5
CASSYGQGARYEQYF
TGTGCCAGCAGTTACGGACAGGGGGCTAGGTACGAGCAGTACTTC
>NA|TRBJ2-1|NA|TRBV9
CASSVDSPHEQFF
TGTGCCAGCAGCGTCGACAGTCCTCATGAGCAGTTCTTC
>TRBD1|TRBJ1-4|few|TRBV7-6
CASSSTGIGKLFF
TGTGCCAGCAGCTCGACAGGGATCGGGAAACTGTTTTTT
>NA|TRBJ2-5|few|TRBV5-6
CASSRKGTLRSETQYF
TGTGCCAGCAGCCGAAAGGGTACGCTACGATCAGAGACCCAGTACTTC
>NA|TRBJ2-3|NA|TRBV5-1
CASSWGTRSTDTQYF
TGCGCCAGCAGCTGGGGGACCAGAAGCACAGATACGCAGTATTTT
>NA|TRBJ2-7|NA|TRBV12-3/TRBV12-4
CASSLLDRAYEQYF
TGTGCCAGCAGTTTATTGGACAGAGCCTACGAGCAGTACTTC
>NA|TRBJ1-1|few|TRBV5-1
CASSAGVGGTEAFF
TGCGCCAGCAGCGCTGGTGTTGGTGGCACTGAAGCTTTCTTT
>NA|TRBJ1-1|few|TRBV27
CASRAYSEAFF
TGTGCCAGCAGGGCGTACTCTGAAGCTTTCTTT
>NA|TRBJ1-1|NA|TRBV12-3/TRBV12-4
CASSLRDLGTEAFF
TGTGCCAGCAGTTTGAGGGATTTGGGCACTGAAGCTTTCTTT
>TRBD2|TRBJ2-5|NA|TRBV7-2
CASSLNGGAAETQYF
TGTGCCAGCAGCTTAAACGGGGGGGCGGCTGAGACCCAGTACTTC
>NA|TRBJ1-5|few|TRBV6-5
CASRAALLEPQHF
TGTGCCAGCAGGGCGGCCCTCCTAGAGCCCCAGCATTTT
>NA|TRBJ2-2|NA|TRBV4-3
CASSHHPQARGTGELFF
TGCGCCAGCAGCCACCATCCCCAGGCCAGGGGCACCGGGGAGCTGTTTTTT
>NA|TRBJ2-7|NA|TRBV7-9
CASSEYPRGRGDEQYF
TGTGCCAGCAGCGAGTACCCGAGGGGCAGGGGCGACGAGCAGTACTTC
>NA|TRBJ2-1|few|TRBV7-9
CASSLEQTFF
TGTGCCAGCAGCTTAGAACAGACGTTCTTC
>TRBD1|TRBJ2-7|NA|TRBV5-1
CASSLGAGTGVYEQYF
TGCGCCAGCAGCTTGGGGGCCGGGACAGGGGTCTACGAGCAGTACTTC